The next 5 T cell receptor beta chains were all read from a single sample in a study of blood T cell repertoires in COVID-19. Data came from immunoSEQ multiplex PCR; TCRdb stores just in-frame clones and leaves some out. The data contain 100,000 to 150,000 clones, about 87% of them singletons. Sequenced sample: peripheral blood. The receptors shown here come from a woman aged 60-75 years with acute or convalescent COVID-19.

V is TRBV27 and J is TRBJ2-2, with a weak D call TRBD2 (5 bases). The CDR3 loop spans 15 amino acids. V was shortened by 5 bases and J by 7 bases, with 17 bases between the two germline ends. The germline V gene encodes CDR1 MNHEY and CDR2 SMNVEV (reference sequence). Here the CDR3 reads CASSPRTAKGGELFF. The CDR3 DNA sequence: TGTGCCAGCAGTCCGAGGACTGCGAAGGGCGGGGAGCTGTTTTTT.

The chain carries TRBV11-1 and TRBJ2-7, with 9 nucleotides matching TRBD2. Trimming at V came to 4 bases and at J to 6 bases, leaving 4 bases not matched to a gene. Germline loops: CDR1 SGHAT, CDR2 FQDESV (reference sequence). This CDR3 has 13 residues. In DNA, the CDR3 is TGTGCCAGCAGCTCCCTTAGCGGGAGCGAGCAGTACTTC. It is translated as CASSSLSGSEQYF.

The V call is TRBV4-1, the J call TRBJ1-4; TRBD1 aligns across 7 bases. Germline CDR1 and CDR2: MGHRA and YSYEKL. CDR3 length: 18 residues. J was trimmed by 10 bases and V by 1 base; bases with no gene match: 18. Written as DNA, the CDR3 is TGCGCCAGCAGCCAAGTAGAGGCACAGCTTATAGACAGGGCAAAACTGTTTTTT. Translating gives CASSQVEAQLIDRAKLFF.

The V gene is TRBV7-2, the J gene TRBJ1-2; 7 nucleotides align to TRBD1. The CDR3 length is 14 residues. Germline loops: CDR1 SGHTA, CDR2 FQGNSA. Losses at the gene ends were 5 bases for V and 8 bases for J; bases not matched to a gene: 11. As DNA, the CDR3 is TGTGCCAGCAGCCCCTTCCTAAGACAGGGCGGCTACACCTTC. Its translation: CASSPFLRQGGYTF. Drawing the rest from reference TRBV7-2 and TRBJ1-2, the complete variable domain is GAGVSQSPSNKVTEKGKDVELRCDPISGHTALYWYRQSLGQGLEFLIYFQGNSAPDKSGLPSDRFSAERTGGSVSTLTIQRTQQEDSAVYLCASSPFLRQGGYTFGSGTRLTVV.

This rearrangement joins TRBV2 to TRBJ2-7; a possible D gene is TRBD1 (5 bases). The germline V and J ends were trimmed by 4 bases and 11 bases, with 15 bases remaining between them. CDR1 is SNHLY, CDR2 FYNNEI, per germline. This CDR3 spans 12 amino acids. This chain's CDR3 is CASSVGRETEYF. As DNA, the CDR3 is TGTGCCAGCAGTGTTGGCAGGGAAACGGAGTACTTC. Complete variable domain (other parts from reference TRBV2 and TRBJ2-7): EPEVTQTPSHQVTQMGQEVILRCVPISNHLYFYWYRQILGQKVEFLVSFYNNEISEKSEIFDDQFSVERPDGSNFTLKIRSTKLEDSAMYFCASSVGRETEYFGPGTRLTVT.